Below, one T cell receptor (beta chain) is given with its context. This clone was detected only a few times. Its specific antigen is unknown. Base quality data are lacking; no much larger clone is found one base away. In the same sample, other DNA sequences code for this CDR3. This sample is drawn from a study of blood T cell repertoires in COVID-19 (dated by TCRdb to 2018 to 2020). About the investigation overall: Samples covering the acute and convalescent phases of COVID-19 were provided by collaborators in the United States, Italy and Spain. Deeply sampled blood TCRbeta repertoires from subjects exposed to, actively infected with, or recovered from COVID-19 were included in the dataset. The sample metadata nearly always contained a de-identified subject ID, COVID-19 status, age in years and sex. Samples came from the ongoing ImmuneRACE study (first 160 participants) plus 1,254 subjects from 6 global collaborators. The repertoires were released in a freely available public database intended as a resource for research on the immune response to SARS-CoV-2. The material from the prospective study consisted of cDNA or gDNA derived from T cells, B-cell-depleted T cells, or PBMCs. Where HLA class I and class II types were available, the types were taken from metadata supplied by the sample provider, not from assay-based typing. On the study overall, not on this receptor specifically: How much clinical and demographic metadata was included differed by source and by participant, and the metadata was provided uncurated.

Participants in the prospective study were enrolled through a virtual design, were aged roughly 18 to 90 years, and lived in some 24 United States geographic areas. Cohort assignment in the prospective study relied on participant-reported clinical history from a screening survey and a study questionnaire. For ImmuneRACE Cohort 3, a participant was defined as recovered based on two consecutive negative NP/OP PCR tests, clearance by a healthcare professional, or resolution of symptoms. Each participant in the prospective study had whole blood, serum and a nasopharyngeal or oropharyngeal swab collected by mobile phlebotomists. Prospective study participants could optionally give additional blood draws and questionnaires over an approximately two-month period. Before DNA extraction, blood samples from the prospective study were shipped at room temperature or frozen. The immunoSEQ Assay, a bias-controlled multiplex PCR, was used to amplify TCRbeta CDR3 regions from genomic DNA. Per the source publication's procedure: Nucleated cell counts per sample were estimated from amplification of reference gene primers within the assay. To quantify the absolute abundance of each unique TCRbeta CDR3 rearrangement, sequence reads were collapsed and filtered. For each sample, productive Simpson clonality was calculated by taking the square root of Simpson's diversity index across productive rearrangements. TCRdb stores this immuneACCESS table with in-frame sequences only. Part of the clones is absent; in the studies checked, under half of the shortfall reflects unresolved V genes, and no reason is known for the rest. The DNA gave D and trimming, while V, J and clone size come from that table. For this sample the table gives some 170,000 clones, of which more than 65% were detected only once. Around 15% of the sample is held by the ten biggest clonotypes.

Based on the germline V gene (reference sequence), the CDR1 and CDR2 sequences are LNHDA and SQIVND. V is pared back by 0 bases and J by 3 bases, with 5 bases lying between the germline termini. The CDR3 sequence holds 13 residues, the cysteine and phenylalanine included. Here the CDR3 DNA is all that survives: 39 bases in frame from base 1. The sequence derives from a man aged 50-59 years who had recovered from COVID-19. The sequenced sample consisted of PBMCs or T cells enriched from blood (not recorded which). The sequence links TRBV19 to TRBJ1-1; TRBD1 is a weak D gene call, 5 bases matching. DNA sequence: TGTGCCAGTAGTATAGACAGGGACACTGAAGCTTTCTTT. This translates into CASSIDRDTEAFF.